This record covers a single T cell receptor beta chain. In germline, CDR1 is SGHRS, CDR2 YFSETQ. The CDR3 is 13 amino acids. Trimming took off 5 bases at V and 4 bases at J, with 10 bases between the two ends. In the authors' methods: Junction-only sequences produced by ImmunoSEQ had no quality scores, so filtering differed. Clones were read by immunoSEQ multiplex PCR, and TCRdb kept only the in-frame ones, dropping some. Clonal size and the V and J genes are those of that table, whereas D and trimming came from the DNA. In the table there are 2 million to 2.5 million clones, roughly 95% of which are singletons. The data stem from a study of shared clonotypes between healthy human individuals.

Sequencing was carried out using naive CD4+ T cells sorted from blood. The subset was: CD45RA+ positively selected. This chain links TRBV5-1 with TRBJ1-5, with TRBD1 as a possible D gene (5 bases). This TCR was recovered from a man in his late teens or twenties in good health. The DNA for the CDR3 is TGCGCCAGCAGGCCGGGACTTAATCAGCCCCAGCATTTT. As protein: CASRPGLNQPQHF.